This TCR beta chain was profiled in a study of regulatory T cells in long-lasting Graves disease (dated by TCRdb to about 2021). Context from the whole study: Antithyroid drugs had been taken for less than 3 months by newly diagnosed Graves' disease patients. Patients with persistent Graves' disease were compared with patients with newly diagnosed Graves' disease using TCR sequencing and RNA sequencing of peripheral blood. The study took place in China and was registered as a clinical trial. A total of 33 samples underwent TCR sequencing: some 13 from persistent and some 20 from newly diagnosed Graves' disease patients.

Taken with the paper, the label for time point translates to: newly diagnosed GD, antithyroid drugs for less than 3 months. RNA was extracted from PBMCs in TRIzol for both TCR sequencing and RNA sequencing. The diagnosis of Graves' disease was made according to American Thyroid Association guidelines. Patients were recruited from an endocrinology department in Xi'an, China. Each patient gave about 9.1 milliliters of peripheral blood, collected in an EDTA anticoagulant tube. Ficoll Paque Plus density gradient separation was used to isolate PBMCs, and no additional T cell sorting was done. RNA quality was checked with an Agilent 2100 Bioanalyzer and agarose gel, and concentration with a NanoDrop 2000. The paper as a whole reports these results and caveats: TRBV28, TRBJ1-2 and TRBJ2-5 were preferentially used in persistent disease, while TRBV20-1 and TRBJ2-1 were favored in newly diagnosed disease. The small sample size was acknowledged by the authors as a limitation that may reduce accuracy. Sequencing and analysis were limited to the TCR beta chain. Because the primary lesion, thyroid tissue, could not be accessed, the study looked at peripheral blood alone. Compared with newly diagnosed patients, persistent Graves' disease patients had lower TCR Shannon entropy and fewer highly expanded clones, which suggests clonal expansion. Persistent patients shared more public clonotypes among themselves (2,741) than newly diagnosed patients did (approximately 970).

Trimmed from V: 5 bases; trimmed from J: 2 bases; junction bases lacking a gene match: 4. For CDR1 and CDR2, the germline V gene lists MNHNS and SASEGT. The CDR3, cysteine through phenylalanine, is 15 amino acids long. Only the CDR3 DNA is retained, 45 bases long and in frame from the first base. This clonotype was counted ten times or more. It lacks a known antigen. No base quality information exists; no much larger clone differs at one position. Libraries were prepared through multiplex PCR. TCRdb shows the sequencer as Illumina HiSeq 4000. iRepertoire HTBI primers and Arm-PCR amplification of CDR3 regions were used to construct TCR beta libraries. Before sequencing, the PCR products went through gel purification. In the source study's methods: Across samples, around 58 TRBV and roughly 15 TRBJ segments were identified and used for gene usage analysis of CDR3 amino acid clonotypes. COPE and FqMerger were used to merge the filtered high-quality paired reads into contigs. BLAST was used to align contigs to the IMGT TRBV, TRBD and TRBJ reference genes, and CDR3 was defined following IMGT. Highly expanded clones were defined as clonotypes with a frequency above 0.1%. Shannon entropy was used to measure repertoire diversity, and the Gini coefficient was used to measure V-J evenness. A clonotype was considered public if more than one individual shared it. The public reads were quality trimmed at Q25 with fastp and then assembled into clones with MiXCR by TCRdb, keeping productive beta chains. Every distinct CDR3 protein forms one entry, paired with its most common genes and DNA. The authors' filters were not applied to this entry. The sample table lists 350,000 to 450,000 distinct CDR3 sequences, about 15% of them with a count of one. The top ten clones comprise 16% of the sample.

A further study also used this sample, focusing on T cells in Graves' hyperthyroidism and ophthalmopathy. In that second paper, the authors write: Stable Graves' hyperthyroidism was defined as the absence of progression to ophthalmopathy over 18 months of follow-up. Hyperthyroidism patients were newly diagnosed, had a disease duration of under 2 months, and were aged 18 to 65 years. Any patient with an uncontrolled infection, another autoimmune disease, pregnancy or lactation was excluded. Diagnoses were based on clinical symptoms, serum thyroxine and TRAb, thyroid ultrasound and orbital computed tomography. For the first round of RT-PCR on the TCR CDR3, the HTBI primer set was used together with the Qiagen OneStep RT-PCR kit. Most expanded thyroid clonotypes (frequency above 0.001) were also detected in blood, a finding suggesting that blood repertoires may reflect thyroid immune responses. Ophthalmopathy was separated from stable hyperthyroidism by a 13 V-J signature model, with 85% to 90% sensitivity and roughly 84% specificity obtained in cross-validation and 80%/75% obtained in testing. In validation, progression to ophthalmopathy was predicted by the model with 70.59% sensitivity and 72% to 85% specificity, a median of roughly 6.4 months before onset. TCR V-J signatures able to tell the groups apart were searched for in a discovery cohort of about a hundred patients, of whom 43 had Graves' ophthalmopathy and around 58 had stable Graves' hyperthyroidism. Prospective prediction of ophthalmopathy was tested in an independent validation cohort of about 19 hyperthyroidism patients and 17 patients who later progressed to ophthalmopathy. The roughly 91 discovery patients were randomly split 7:3 into training and test sets. In addition, the study compared T-cell repertoires in thyroid tissue and in blood from six Graves' hyperthyroidism patients. After sampling, hyperthyroidism patients received methimazole starting at 30 mg daily, and ophthalmopathy patients received high-dose intravenous methylprednisolone. A second multiplex PCR round built the libraries, followed by size selection and purification. Libraries were sequenced paired-end with 100 bp reads on an Illumina HiSeq2000. SOAPnuke was used to process the raw data, removing reads that contained adapters or uncalled bases, had a mean Phred below 15, or lacked an exact match to the constant primer or identifier. COPE v1.2.5 was used to merge high-quality paired reads, and clonotypes were defined as unique nucleotide sequences. Clonotypes were aligned to IMGT TRBV, TRBD and TRBJ reference segments using MiTCR v1.1. Analysis was restricted to V-J combinations with a frequency above 0.0001, which covered 99% to 99.2% of repertoires. The TCS score was defined as the ratio of F50 (clonal expansion) to E x V (chaos), calculated using BLOSUM62-based TCRdist between CDR3 peptides within each V-J. Welch's t-statistics and random forest reduced approximately 520 V-J features to 13, which were used in a naive Bayes classifier (R e1071). Sample size was not statistically predetermined, and blinding of investigators to group allocation was not performed. TCR Vbeta CDR3 sequencing of approximately 140 peripheral blood samples (more than 40 ophthalmopathy, about 75 hyperthyroidism and roughly 17 progressor patients) is reported in the paper.

The chain is assembled from TRBV6-1 and TRBJ2-1, and TRBD1 aligns with 9 junction nucleotides. Sequencing was performed on peripheral blood mononuclear cells (PBMCs), taken at new diagnosis, from a patient treated with antithyroid drugs. The TCR was taken from a woman in her twenties or thirties with Graves disease. Donor details come from another sample of the same person, matched by shared clones. The bases read TGTGCCAGCAGTCCTGGGGACAGGGCCTACAATGAGCAGTTCTTC. Its protein is CASSPGDRAYNEQFF.